This TCR beta chain came from a study of blood T cell repertoires in COVID-19. Study-wide background: PBMCs, B-cell-depleted T cells, or T cells were the source of the cDNA or gDNA that made up the material.

As handled by the study authors: Amplification with reference gene primers provided the estimates of nucleated cell counts. The method was immunoSEQ multiplex PCR; TCRdb's version includes in-frame clones alone and lacks a portion of them. The D gene and trimming were derived from the DNA, and the V and J assignments and clone size from that table. The sample lists about 130,000 clones, about 92% occurring once. The V and J ends lost 5 bases and 3 bases respectively, with 13 bases between them. Germline values: CDR1 SGHNT, CDR2 YENEEA. The CDR3 consists of 15 residues. V usage is TRBV11-3 and J usage is TRBJ1-4; no reliable D call. The source material was peripheral blood. The TCR sequence derives from a man between 60 and 75 years old with COVID-19, enrolled during active disease. CDR3 sequence reads: CASSARRGPNEKLFF. CDR3 coding DNA: TGTGCCAGCAGCGCACGGCGGGGTCCTAATGAAAAACTGTTTTTT.